Sequencing of this T cell receptor beta chain was carried out in a study of cytomegalovirus exposure and HLA in healthy donors. Germline values: CDR1 MNHEY, CDR2 SVGAGI. V gave up 6 bases and J gave up 6 bases, with 15 bases separating them. This CDR3 is built from 13 residues. The PCR had 60 Vbeta and 13 Jbeta primers. Clones were read by immunoSEQ multiplex PCR, and TCRdb kept only the in-frame ones, dropping some. Here the sample table reports around 150,000 clones. This chain joins TRBV6-5 and TRBJ2-7, with no clear D. Sequenced sample: PBMCs. The clonotype originates from a woman aged 55-70 years in good health and CMV-seronegative. Here the CDR3 reads CASSLYYAGEQYF. CDR3 DNA: TGTGCCAGCAGCCTCTATTACGCCGGCGAGCAGTACTTC.